The 17 T cell receptor beta chains below all came from one sample that was sequenced in a study of T cells after yellow fever vaccination. TCRdb reprocessed the 5' RACE reads via MiXCR and lists one record per CDR3 protein. This table has hundreds of thousands of distinct CDR3 sequences, approximately 12% appearing once. Source: PBMCs, taken on the day of the yellow fever booster vaccination. The receptors were gathered from a man aged 25 to 45 who received the YFV17D yellow fever vaccine.

This clonotype was seen a few times. V is TRBV20-1 and J is TRBJ2-7; TRBD1 aligns across 7 bases. This CDR3 comprises 12 residues. Trimming removed 6 bases from V and 5 bases from J; junction bases left unmatched: 7. Germline values: CDR1 DFQATT, CDR2 SNEGSKA (reference sequence). In DNA, the CDR3 is TGCAGTGCCGACAGGGATCTTGACGAGCAGTACTTC. Its translation: CSADRDLDEQYF.

The V gene is TRBV19, the J gene TRBJ2-7; possible D gene TRBD1, 5 bases. The germline V gene encodes CDR1 LNHDA and CDR2 SQIVND (reference sequence). The CDR3 is made up of 11 amino acids. CDR3 sequence reads: CRGKRAYEQYF. The DNA for the CDR3 is TGTAGGGGCAAAAGGGCCTACGAGCAGTACTTC.

This sequence joins TRBV10-3 and TRBJ2-7; 12 positions match TRBD1. There are 14 residues in the CDR3. Germline lookup yields CDR1 ENHRY and CDR2 SYGVKD. V gave up 6 bases and J gave up 7 bases; unmatched junction bases: 7. CDR3 in amino acids: CAISPGQGAGEQYF. In nucleotides, the CDR3 is TGTGCCATCAGCCCGGGACAGGGGGCCGGGGAGCAGTACTTC.

In this sample, this clonotype turned up a few times. The rearrangement joins TRBV20-1 to TRBJ1-2; 8 positions agree with TRBD1. Germline lookup yields CDR1 DFQATT and CDR2 SNEGSKA (reference sequence). V dropped 4 bases and J dropped 10; count of bases not matched to a gene: 14. The CDR3 covers 14 residues. For the CDR3, the DNA is TGCAGTGCTATTTTCGGGACAGGAATGTCGTTCTACACCTTC. Residues: CSAIFGTGMSFYTF.

This sequence joins TRBV20-1 and TRBJ2-3, with TRBD2 matching 9 bases. The CDR3 runs 15 residues. The V gene's germline CDR1 is DFQATT and CDR2 SNEGSKA (reference sequence). With V trimmed by 6 bases and J by 4 bases, 11 bases remained unmatched. CDR3 region: CSALLSGSRPDTQYF. CDR3 DNA: TGCAGTGCCTTACTTAGCGGGAGTCGTCCAGATACGCAGTATTTT.

This clonotype was detected ten times or more. The chain has TRBV3-1 and TRBJ2-1; 11 bases are shared with TRBD2. Germline lookup yields CDR1 LGHDT and CDR2 YNNKEL (reference sequence). The CDR3 length is 16 residues. V was clipped by 3 bases and J by 0 bases; unmatched bases: 1. CDR3 DNA sequence: TGTGCCAGCAGCCAGGGACTAGCGGACTCCTACAATGAGCAGTTCTTC. Its translation is CASSQGLADSYNEQFF.

There are many counts of this clonotype. This chain links TRBV20-1 with TRBJ2-1; TRBD2 matches at 7 bases. Germline values: CDR1 DFQATT, CDR2 SNEGSKA (reference sequence). The trim removed 4 bases at V and 0 bases at J, leaving 3 bases unmatched. The CDR3 totals 14 residues. CDR3 residues: CSATSGASYNEQFF. For the CDR3, the DNA is TGCAGTGCTACCAGCGGGGCCTCCTACAATGAGCAGTTCTTC.

Ten or more counts support this clonotype. The rearrangement links TRBV18 to TRBJ2-3; D gene ambiguous. The germline V gene encodes CDR1 KGHSH and CDR2 LQKENI. There are 13 residues in the CDR3. The V end lost 4 bases, the J end lost 6 bases, and 11 bases lay between the germline ends. CDR3 DNA: TGTGCCAGCTCACTCACCACGTCCGATACGCAGTATTTT. The encoded protein is CASSLTTSDTQYF.

The sample holds a few counts of this clonotype. The V gene is TRBV7-9, the J gene TRBJ2-1; TRBD2 aligns across 8 bases. Germline lookup yields CDR1 SEHNR and CDR2 FQNEAQ (reference sequence). The length of the CDR3 is 16 residues. V lost 5 bases, J lost 4 bases, and 10 bases stayed unmatched. The CDR3 nucleotides are TGTGCCAGCAGCATAAGACCGGGACTAGATTACAATGAGCAGTTCTTC. Protein: CASSIRPGLDYNEQFF.

The chain uses TRBV12-3 or TRBV12-4 and TRBJ2-7; D gene unclear. This CDR3 contains 12 residues. Between the trimmed V and J ends, which lost 6 bases and 0 bases, there was a span of 6 bases. The CDR3 nucleotides read TGTGCCAGCAGGTCCTTCTCCTACGAGCAGTACTTC. As protein: CASRSFSYEQYF.

This chain links TRBV20-1 with TRBJ2-3; TRBD2 matches at 7 bases. The CDR3 runs to 18 residues. The germline V gene encodes CDR1 DFQATT and CDR2 SNEGSKA (reference sequence). The CDR3 reads CTAGVPPRLFPSTDTQYF. CDR3 in DNA: TGCACGGCGGGAGTCCCCCCCCGGCTTTTTCCTAGCACAGATACGCAGTATTTT.

There are a few counts of this clonotype. The J gene is TRBJ2-7, the V gene TRBV5-1; TRBD1 or TRBD2 may be the D gene (5 bases each). Looked up from germline, CDR1 is SGHRS and CDR2 is YFSETQ. The CDR3 has 15 residues. Trimming left V 4 bases short and J 3 bases short, with 17 bases between. The CDR3 sequence: CASSARDRSDYEQYF. Written as DNA, the CDR3 is TGCGCCAGCAGCGCTCGGGACCGCTCAGACTACGAGCAGTACTTC.

The sample holds a few counts of this clonotype. V gene TRBV20-1 combines with J gene TRBJ2-3, with TRBD2 identical over 15 bases. This CDR3 contains 16 residues. The germline gives CDR1 DFQATT, CDR2 SNEGSKA (reference sequence). With 2 bases clipped from V and 8 bases from J, the junction kept 8 bases outside the gene matches. The CDR3 is CSARKGLAGGAATQYF. The CDR3 DNA reads as TGCAGTGCTAGAAAGGGACTAGCGGGAGGCGCTGCTACGCAGTATTTT.

This clonotype was found a few times. The rearrangement links TRBV6-5 to TRBJ2-7, with 10 nucleotides matching TRBD1. From germline, CDR1 is MNHEY and CDR2 SVGAGI. The CDR3 runs 16 residues. The V and J ends lost 7 bases and 3 bases, in that order; junction bases with no gene match: 12. CDR3 bases: TGTGCCAGCACCTTTAGGGGGGGACAGGGGTACTACGAGCAGTACTTC. Translating it yields CASTFRGGQGYYEQYF.

This clonotype came up a few times. This chain joins TRBV27 and TRBJ2-6; TRBD1 matches 9 bases. Germline lookup yields CDR1 MNHEY and CDR2 SMNVEV (reference sequence). The CDR3 spans 17 residues. The V segment lost 6 bases and the J segment 1 base; nucleotides outside the gene matches: 7. The CDR3 DNA follows: TGTGCCAGCAGCTGGGGACAGGGCTGGTCTGGGGCCAACGTCCTGACTTTC. This translates into CASSWGQGWSGANVLTF.

This clonotype was seen a few times. The chain uses TRBV11-2 and TRBJ2-3; D not certain. There are 15 residues in the CDR3. The V end lost 0 bases, the J end lost 2 bases, and 9 bases lay between the germline ends. Germline loops: CDR1 SGHAT, CDR2 FQNNGV. This CDR3 reads CASSLERLDTDTQYF. The CDR3 nucleotides read TGTGCCAGCAGCTTAGAACGGCTAGACACAGATACGCAGTATTTT. The full variable domain, in which reference TRBV11-2 and TRBJ2-3 provide the parts outside the CDR3, is EAGVAQSPRYKIIEKRQSVAFWCNPISGHATLYWYQQILGQGPKLLIQFQNNGVVDDSQLPKDRFSAERLKGVDSTLKIQPAKLEDSAVYLCASSLERLDTDTQYFGPGTRLTVL.

This clonotype has just a few counts. The rearrangement links TRBV19 to TRBJ1-5, with 10 bases that match TRBD1. CDR3 size: 16 residues. V was clipped by 3 bases and J by 2 bases; unmatched bases: 4. Germline V gives CDR1 LNHDA, CDR2 SQIVND (reference sequence). CDR3: CASSIATGGGNQPQHF. The DNA of the CDR3 is TGTGCCAGTAGTATTGCGACAGGGGGCGGCAATCAGCCCCAGCATTTT.